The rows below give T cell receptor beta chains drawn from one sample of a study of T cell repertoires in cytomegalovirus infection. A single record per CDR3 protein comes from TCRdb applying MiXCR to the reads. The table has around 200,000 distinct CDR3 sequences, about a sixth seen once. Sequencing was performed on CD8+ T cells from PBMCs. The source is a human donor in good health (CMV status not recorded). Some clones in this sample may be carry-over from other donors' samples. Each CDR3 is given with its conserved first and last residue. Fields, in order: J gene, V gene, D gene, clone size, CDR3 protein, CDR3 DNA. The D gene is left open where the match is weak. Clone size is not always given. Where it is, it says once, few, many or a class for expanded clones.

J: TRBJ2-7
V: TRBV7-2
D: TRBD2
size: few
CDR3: CASSRRGGLSSYEQYF
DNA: TGTGCCAGCAGCAGACGCGGGGGGCTGAGCTCCTACGAGCAGTACTTC

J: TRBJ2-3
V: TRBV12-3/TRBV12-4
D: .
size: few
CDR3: CASSKTDTQYF
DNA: TGTGCCAGCAGCAAAACAGATACGCAGTATTTT

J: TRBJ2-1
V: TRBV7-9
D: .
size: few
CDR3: CASTTKMDEQFF
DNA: TGTGCCAGCACCACCAAGATGGATGAGCAGTTCTTC

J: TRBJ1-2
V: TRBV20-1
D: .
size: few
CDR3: CSAMSTLNYGYTF
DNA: TGCAGTGCTATGAGCACCCTTAACTATGGCTACACCTTC

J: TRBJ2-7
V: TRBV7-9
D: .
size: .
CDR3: CASSDGYRASEQYF
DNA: TGTGCCAGCAGCGACGGTTACAGGGCGAGCGAGCAGTACTTC

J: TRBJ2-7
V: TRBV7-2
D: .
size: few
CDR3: CASTRGAGIHEQYF
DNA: TGTGCCAGCACCAGGGGGGCAGGGATCCACGAGCAGTACTTC

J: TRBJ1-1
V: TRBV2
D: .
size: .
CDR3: CASSADIANTEAFF
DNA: TGTGCCAGCAGTGCGGACATAGCGAACACTGAAGCTTTCTTT

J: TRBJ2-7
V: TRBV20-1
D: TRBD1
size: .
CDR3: CSAQDRGSYEQYF
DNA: TGCAGTGCTCAAGACAGGGGCTCCTACGAGCAGTACTTC

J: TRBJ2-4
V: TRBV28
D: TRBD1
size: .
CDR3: CASSEQGELAKNSQYF
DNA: TGTGCCAGCAGCGAACAGGGGGAACTAGCCAAAAACAGTCAGTACTTC

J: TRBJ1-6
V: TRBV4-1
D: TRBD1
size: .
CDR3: CASSQASDRAENSPLHF
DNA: TGCGCCAGCAGCCAAGCGTCAGACAGGGCGGAAAATTCACCCCTCCACTTT

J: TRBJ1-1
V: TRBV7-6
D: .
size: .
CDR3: CASSFWQHVEAFF
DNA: TGTGCCAGCAGCTTCTGGCAACACGTAGAAGCTTTCTTT

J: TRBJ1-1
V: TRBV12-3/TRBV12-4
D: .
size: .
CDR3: CASSLGGATEAFF
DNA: TGTGCCAGCAGTTTAGGGGGGGCGACTGAAGCTTTCTTT

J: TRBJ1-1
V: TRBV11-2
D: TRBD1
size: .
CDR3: CASSLYRQGARNTEAFF
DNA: TGTGCCAGCAGCTTATATCGACAGGGGGCCCGGAACACTGAAGCTTTCTTT

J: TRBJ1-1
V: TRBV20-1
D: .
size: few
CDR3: CSARDLQKIEAFF
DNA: TGCAGTGCTAGAGATTTACAGAAAATCGAAGCTTTCTTT

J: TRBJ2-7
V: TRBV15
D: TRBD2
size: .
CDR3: CATSSGLAGDEQYF
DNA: TGTGCCACCAGCAGTGGACTAGCGGGGGACGAGCAGTACTTC

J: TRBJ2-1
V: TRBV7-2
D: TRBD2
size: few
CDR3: CASSASGGAMDEQFF
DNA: TGTGCCAGCAGCGCTAGCGGGGGGGCTATGGATGAGCAGTTCTTC

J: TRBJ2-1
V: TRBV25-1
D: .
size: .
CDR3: CASSESEGIYNEQFF
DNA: TGTGCCAGCAGTGAATCCGAGGGTATCTACAATGAGCAGTTCTTC

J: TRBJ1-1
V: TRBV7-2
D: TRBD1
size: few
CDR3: CASSLPGQGKATEAFF
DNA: TGTGCCAGCAGCCTACCGGGACAGGGTAAGGCCACTGAAGCTTTCTTT

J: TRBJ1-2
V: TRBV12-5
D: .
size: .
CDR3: CASGSNSHGLDGYTF
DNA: TGTGCTAGTGGTTCCAACTCTCATGGGCTTGATGGCTACACCTTC

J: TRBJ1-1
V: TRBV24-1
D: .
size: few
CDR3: CATSAHSGAEAFF
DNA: TGTGCCACCAGTGCCCACTCTGGGGCTGAAGCTTTCTTT

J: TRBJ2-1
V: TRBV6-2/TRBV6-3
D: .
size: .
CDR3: CASSYSESDQGSYNEQFF
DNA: TGTGCCAGCAGTTACTCAGAAAGTGATCAGGGCTCCTACAATGAGCAGTTCTTC

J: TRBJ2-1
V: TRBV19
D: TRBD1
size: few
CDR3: CASSIDLPGTGPYNEQFF
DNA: TGTGCCAGTAGTATAGACCTTCCCGGGACAGGGCCCTACAATGAGCAGTTCTTC

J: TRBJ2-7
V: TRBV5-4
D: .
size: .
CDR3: CASSPGHFYEQYF
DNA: TGTGCCAGCAGCCCCGGACACTTCTACGAGCAGTACTTC

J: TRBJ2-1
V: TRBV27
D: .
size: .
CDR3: CASSLPPGRSSYNEQFF
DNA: TGTGCCAGCAGTTTACCCCCCGGCAGGAGCTCCTACAATGAGCAGTTCTTC

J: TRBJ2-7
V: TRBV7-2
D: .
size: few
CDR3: CASSQGLLYEQYF
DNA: TGTGCCAGCAGCCAGGGACTTCTCTACGAGCAGTACTTC

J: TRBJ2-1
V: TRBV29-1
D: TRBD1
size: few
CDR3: CSADPGQGVGEQFF
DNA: TGCAGCGCCGACCCTGGACAGGGCGTTGGTGAGCAGTTCTTC

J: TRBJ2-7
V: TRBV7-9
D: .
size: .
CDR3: CASSSPGSASYEQYF
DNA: TGTGCCAGCAGCTCGCCCGGGTCAGCAAGTTACGAGCAGTACTTC